This T cell receptor beta chain was recovered during a study of blood T cells in healthy people across ages. Findings of the study overall: Higher diversity, along with more naive CD4+ cells, distinguished long-lived donors from aged donors.

Alongside a J-beta primer mix, a sample-barcoded 5' primer served in a second PCR lasting 7 to 11 cycles. TCRdb ran MiXCR on the 5' RACE reads and lists one entry per CDR3 protein. Among around 620,000 distinct CDR3 sequences listed, 27% were seen once. The sample holds a few counts of this clonotype. No antigen is known for it. The CDR3 extends over 13 amino acids. V lost 3 bases and J lost 2, with 8 bases in between. The total RNA that was extracted per sample amounted to at least 6 micrograms. This chain joins TRBV12-3 or TRBV12-4 and TRBJ2-7; no clear D gene. The origin of this receptor is a woman aged 70-85 years in good health. The sequenced sample was blood. Here the CDR3 DNA reads TGTGCCAGCAGTTTTACAGAAACCTACGAGCAGTACTTC. Its protein product is CASSFTETYEQYF.